The rows below give T cell receptor beta chains drawn from one sample of a study of blood T cell repertoires in COVID-19. Measured with immunoSEQ multiplex PCR; TCRdb has only the in-frame clones, and not every one. In the table there are over 55,000 clones, about 90% of which are singletons. The sample comprised peripheral blood. These receptors all stem from a human donor in a cohort sampled during active COVID-19. CDR3s include the opening cysteine and the closing phenylalanine or tryptophan. Fields, in order: J gene, D gene, clone size, V gene, CDR3 DNA, CDR3 protein. D genes are given only for firm matches. The size field is filled for only some rows; it gives once, few, many or a size class.

TRBJ1-5,TRBD1,NA,TRBV6-6,TGTGCCAGCAGGGACAGGGGAAAAAGGGGCAATCAGCCCCAGCATTTT,CASRDRGKRGNQPQHF
TRBJ1-1,TRBD1,NA,TRBV7-9,TGTGCCAGCAGCTTAACAGGGGCGCAGTGGACTGAAGCTTTCTTT,CASSLTGAQWTEAFF
TRBJ2-1,NA,NA,TRBV27,TGTGCCAGCAGCTTGGAGGGAGACAGTTACAATGAGCAGTTCTTC,CASSLEGDSYNEQFF
TRBJ2-7,TRBD1,NA,TRBV28,TGTGCCAGCAGTTTAAGAGGGGGCATTACCTACGAGCAGTACTTC,CASSLRGGITYEQYF
TRBJ1-1,TRBD1,NA,TRBV3-1/TRBV3-2,TGTGCCAGCAGCCCCGTCCCGGGACAGGGAATGAACACTGAAGCTTTCTTT,CASSPVPGQGMNTEAFF
TRBJ1-5,TRBD1,NA,TRBV27,TGTGCCACGGCAGGGGGTTGGGATCAGCCCCAGCATTTT,CATAGGWDQPQHF
TRBJ2-2,NA,NA,TRBV11-2,TGTGCCAGCAGCTCGCTGGGGGCTACGAACACCGGGGAGCTGTTTTTT,CASSSLGATNTGELFF
TRBJ1-3,NA,NA,TRBV3-1/TRBV3-2,TGTGCCAGCAGCCTAGGGACTGCTTGGACTGGAAACACCATATATTTT,CASSLGTAWTGNTIYF
TRBJ2-7,TRBD1,NA,TRBV10-3,TGTGCCACCGTTTCACCGGGACAGGGTGTCTACGAGCAGTACTTC,CATVSPGQGVYEQYF
TRBJ2-2,TRBD1,NA,TRBV30,TGTGCCTGGAGCGGGACAGGCAATACCGGGGAGCTGTTTTTT,CAWSGTGNTGELFF
TRBJ1-2,TRBD1,once,TRBV7-7,TGTGCCAGCAGCTTAGATGAGGGGGCGTGTCCCTATGGCTACACCTTC,CASSLDEGACPYGYTF
TRBJ1-2,TRBD1,NA,TRBV9,TGTGCCAGCAGCCCTCAACAGGGGCCCTATGGCTACACCTTC,CASSPQQGPYGYTF
TRBJ2-7,TRBD1,NA,TRBV28,TGTGCCAGCAGTTTAGGGGCCGGGACAGGGACATACGAGCAGTACTTC,CASSLGAGTGTYEQYF
TRBJ2-5,TRBD2,NA,TRBV4-1,TGCGCCAGCAGCCAAGTTAGCGGGGCCCAAGAGACCCAGTACTTC,CASSQVSGAQETQYF
TRBJ2-7,TRBD2,NA,TRBV4-2,TGTGCCAGCAGCCAAGTGTCTAGCGGGCCCTACGAGCAGTACTTC,CASSQVSSGPYEQYF
TRBJ2-2,NA,NA,TRBV11-2,TGTGCCAGCAGCCCAATATCCGGCAGGTCCATCACCGGGGAGCTGTTTTTT,CASSPISGRSITGELFF
TRBJ2-7,TRBD1,once,TRBV28,TGTGCCAGCAGACCTACCGGGACAGTCAACTGGGGGCAGTACTTC,CASRPTGTVNWGQYF
TRBJ2-7,TRBD2,NA,TRBV12-5,TGTGCTAGTGGTTTGGGACTAGCGGGGGATTACGAGCAGTACTTC,CASGLGLAGDYEQYF
TRBJ1-1,NA,NA,TRBV11-2,TGTGCCAGCAGCTTAGAACGGGCCGGGGCTGAAGCTTTCTTT,CASSLERAGAEAFF
TRBJ1-6,NA,NA,TRBV30,TGTGCCTGGAGTGTATCCCAACAGGTGGGGAACTCCTATAATTCACCCCTCCACTTT,CAWSVSQQVGNSYNSPLHF
TRBJ2-7,NA,NA,TRBV3-1/TRBV3-2,TGTGCCAGCAGCCAACAGGACAGTTCCTACGAGCAGTACTTC,CASSQQDSSYEQYF
TRBJ1-2,NA,few,TRBV19,TGTGCCAGTAGTATTCAGGGAAACTATGGCTACACCTTC,CASSIQGNYGYTF
TRBJ1-5,TRBD1,NA,TRBV30,TGTGGCGCTGGGACAGGGCTTGCCAATCAGCCCCAGCATTTT,CGAGTGLANQPQHF
TRBJ1-3,NA,NA,TRBV28,TGTGCCAGCAGTTTTGGGCACACCATATATTTT,CASSFGHTIYF
TRBJ2-7,TRBD1,NA,TRBV2,TGTGCCAGCAGTGCCCGGGACAGGGTGATCTACGGCTACGAGCAGTACTTC,CASSARDRVIYGYEQYF
TRBJ1-2,NA,NA,TRBV6-4,TGTGCCAGCAGCTCCCACAGGGTCTATGGCTACACCTTC,CASSSHRVYGYTF
TRBJ1-4,TRBD1,NA,TRBV5-6,TGTGCCAGCAGCTTTCAGTACAGGGGCCGACTTAATGAAAAACTGTTTTTT,CASSFQYRGRLNEKLFF
TRBJ2-7,NA,once,TRBV27,TGTGCCAGCAGTTTCGGGATATCCTACGAGCAGTACTTC,CASSFGISYEQYF